One sample yielded the 18 T cell receptor beta chains listed below, sequenced in a study of T cells in Graves' hyperthyroidism and ophthalmopathy. RNA transcripts yielded amplified TCR beta CDR3 regions. The HTBI primer set served for first-round RT-PCR of the TCR CDR3. TCRdb fed the multiplex PCR reads into MiXCR, producing one record per CDR3 protein. This sample yields 500,000 to 600,000 distinct CDR3 sequences, of which around 20% are seen a single time; 47% belongs to the top ten. Material for sequencing was blood. These receptors originate from a man aged 40-55 years with Graves' ophthalmopathy.

The V and J genes are TRBV9 and TRBJ2-7, with D unresolved. Trimming pared 0 bases from V and 0 bases from J, leaving 10 bases between. The CDR3 length is 15 residues. Looked up from germline, CDR1 is SGDLS and CDR2 is YYNGEE. The CDR3 bases are TGTGCCAGCAGCGTAGGTGGTGCGGACTCCTACGAGCAGTACTTC. Its protein is CASSVGGADSYEQYF.

CDR3 residues: CSVAGQSSGEQFF. Written as DNA, the CDR3 is TGCAGCGTTGCGGGCCAATCTAGCGGTGAGCAGTTCTTC. The J gene is TRBJ2-1, the V gene TRBV29-1, with TRBD2 identical over 7 bases. The CDR3 length is 13 residues. Trimming removed 4 bases from V and 9 bases from J; junction bases left unmatched: 9. Germline V gene lookup returns CDR1 SQVTM and CDR2 ANQGSEA.

This clonotype was counted at least ten times. J is TRBJ1-1 and V is TRBV28, with D perhaps TRBD1 (5 bases). The CDR3 consists of 14 residues. Germline V gives CDR1 MDHEN, CDR2 SYDVKM. Trimming removed 5 bases at V and 1 base at J, with 11 bases between. The CDR3 spells CASSAATANTEAFF. The CDR3 region has the DNA TGTGCCAGCAGTGCCGCGACAGCGAACACTGAAGCTTTCTTT.

The chain employs TRBV14 and TRBJ2-1; TRBD2 might be the D (6 bases). The germline V gene has CDR1 SGHDN and CDR2 FVKESK. This CDR3 contains 15 residues. The V and J ends lost 0 bases and 9 bases respectively, with 15 bases between them. Here the CDR3 reads CASSQDVGDFSEQFF. DNA of the CDR3: TGTGCCAGCAGCCAAGATGTGGGGGACTTCAGTGAGCAGTTCTTC.

This clonotype turned up a few times. This sequence joins TRBV6-1 and TRBJ1-1, with 9 bases lining up with TRBD1. The CDR3 consists of 17 residues. With 8 bases clipped from V and 0 bases from J, the junction kept 13 bases outside the gene matches. Per the germline V gene, CDR1 is MNHNS and CDR2 is SASEGT. In DNA form, the CDR3 reads TGTGCCAGCTCCCCCGCGGGACAGGGAGCTTTGAACACTGAAGCTTTCTTT. Protein sequence: CASSPAGQGALNTEAFF.

This clonotype was recorded a few times. This chain joins TRBV12-3 or TRBV12-4 and TRBJ1-2; no reliable D call. This CDR3 has 14 residues. V was pared by 0 bases and J by 8 bases, with 13 bases between. The CDR3 bases are TGTGCCAGCAGTTTAGCGTTCGGTGTGTACGGCTACACCTTC. Translating it yields CASSLAFGVYGYTF.

This chain links TRBV29-1 with TRBJ2-5; perhaps TRBD1 as D (6 bases). Trimming shortened V by 6 bases and J by 2 bases, and 19 bases separated the two germline ends. The CDR3 runs to 15 residues. Germline CDR1 and CDR2: SQVTM and ANQGSEA. CDR3 residues: CSVGALDRTQETQYF. In DNA, the CDR3 is TGCAGCGTGGGAGCTCTAGACAGGACACAAGAGACCCAGTACTTC. Together with reference TRBV29-1 and TRBJ2-5, the CDR3 gives the full variable domain: SAVISQKPSRDICQRGTSLTIQCQVDSQVTMMFWYRQQPGQSLTLIATANQGSEATYESGFVIDKFPISRPNLTFSTLTVSNMSPEDSSIYLCSVGALDRTQETQYFGPGTRLLVL.

This chain uses TRBV6-1 with TRBJ2-1; the match to TRBD2 covers 13 bases. V lost 7 bases to trimming and J lost 5 bases; unmatched junction nucleotides: 14. There are 18 residues in the CDR3. Germline CDR1 and CDR2: MNHNS and SASEGT. In DNA form, the CDR3 reads TGTGCCAGCACACGGGTAGCTCCTGGACTAGCGGGGGACAATGAGCAGTTCTTC. Protein: CASTRVAPGLAGDNEQFF.

This clonotype turned up a few times. V and J are TRBV28 and TRBJ1-1; 7 bases map to TRBD1. The CDR3 runs to 15 residues. V was clipped by 10 bases and J by 1 base; unmatched bases: 12. Germline V gene sequence: CDR1 MDHEN, CDR2 SYDVKM. As DNA, the CDR3 is TGTGCCACTACAGAATGGGCAGGGGGGAACACTGAAGCTTTCTTT. It specifies CATTEWAGGNTEAFF.

This chain links TRBV6-1 with TRBJ2-7, with 7 bases aligning to TRBD1. The CDR3 contains 14 residues. Trimming took 8 bases from V and 3 from J; bases not matched to a gene: 10. From germline, CDR1 is MNHNS and CDR2 SASEGT. The CDR3 spells CASGTRGTLYEQYF. The CDR3, as DNA: TGTGCCAGCGGCACCAGGGGGACCCTCTACGAGCAGTACTTC.

The rearrangement joins TRBV30 to TRBJ2-7; the D is unclear. The CDR3 spans 13 residues. V dropped 2 bases and J dropped 7 bases, with 15 bases sitting between them. The germline gives CDR1 GTSNPN, CDR2 SVGIG (reference sequence). CDR3 residues: CAWSSRTATEQYF. The CDR3 nucleotides are TGTGCCTGGAGTTCCAGGACCGCGACTGAGCAGTACTTC.

This clonotype was recorded at least ten times. The J gene is TRBJ2-3, the V gene TRBV7-2, with 8 bases lining up with TRBD2. The CDR3 covers 13 residues. CDR1 is SGHTA and CDR2 is FQGNSA in the germline V gene. J lost 8 bases, V lost 5 bases, and 6 bases had no gene match. The CDR3 here is CASSGTSGGTQYF. DNA for the CDR3: TGTGCCAGCAGCGGGACTAGTGGGGGTACGCAGTATTTT.

The V and J genes are TRBV19 and TRBJ1-1; tentatively, D is TRBD1 (5 bases). Germline V gene lookup returns CDR1 LNHDA and CDR2 SQIVND (reference sequence). The ends were cut back, 3 bases at V and 0 bases at J, with 20 bases in the middle. The CDR3 has 18 residues. DNA for the CDR3: TGTGCCAGTAGTATTCTTTCCGGCGGCAGGGACTTGAACACTGAAGCTTTCTTT. This translates into CASSILSGGRDLNTEAFF.

This clonotype appeared a few times. The genes are TRBV12-3 or TRBV12-4 and TRBJ1-3, with 7 positions matching TRBD1. This CDR3 has 13 residues. Trimming removed 3 bases from V and 4 bases from J; junction bases left unmatched: 0. The chain's CDR3 is CASSLTGGNTIYF. As DNA, the CDR3 is TGTGCCAGCAGTTTGACAGGGGGAAACACCATATATTTT.

This clonotype came up a few times. The chain uses TRBV15 and TRBJ2-5; D unresolved. CDR1 and CDR2 from the germline V gene are LNHNV and YYDKDF (reference sequence). This CDR3 has 15 residues. V was pared by 2 bases and J by 4 bases, with 14 bases between. CDR3 loop: CATSRQRTHGETQYF. The CDR3 DNA is TGTGCCACCAGCAGACAAAGGACCCATGGAGAGACCCAGTACTTC.

This clonotype was counted many times. V usage is TRBV7-9 and J usage is TRBJ2-5, with D unresolved. V shed 5 bases and J shed 3 bases, with 13 bases lying between them. The CDR3 has 14 residues. Germline V gene data show CDR1 as SEHNR and CDR2 as FQNEAQ (reference sequence). The CDR3 nucleotides are TGTGCCAGCAGCCCTACTGTTAGGGAAGAGACCCAGTACTTC. Translated, it gives CASSPTVREETQYF.

This clonotype appeared a few times. The rearrangement links TRBV12-5 to TRBJ2-1; D is uncertain. The CDR3 loop spans 12 amino acids. V lost 0 bases, J lost 10 bases, and 7 bases lay in between. Germline loops: CDR1 LGHNT, CDR2 FRNRAP. Written as DNA, the CDR3 is TGTGCTAGTGGTTTGGTAGGCACGGAGCAGTTCTTC. The encoded protein is CASGLVGTEQFF.

This clonotype was counted a few times. The chain combines TRBV10-3 with TRBJ2-3; 10 nucleotides line up with TRBD2. Germline CDR1 ENHRY, CDR2 SYGVKD. This CDR3 spans 14 amino acids. With 10 bases clipped from V and 0 bases from J, the junction kept 4 bases outside the gene matches. The CDR3 sequence: CATKAGGSTDTQYF. For the CDR3, the DNA is TGTGCCACGAAAGCGGGAGGGAGCACAGATACGCAGTATTTT.